This T cell receptor beta chain was sequenced during a study of blood T cell repertoires in COVID-19. Study details: Both acute and convalescent COVID-19 samples were obtained from the United States, Italy and Spain.

Here immunoSEQ multiplex PCR was the method, and the copy in TCRdb shows in-frame clones only, minus some. The sample carries 250,000 to 300,000 clones, 81% recorded once. V gave up 2 bases and J gave up 2 bases, with 9 bases separating them. Germline V CDR1 and CDR2: SEHNR, FQNEAQ (reference sequence). The CDR3 spans 14 residues. Sequencing used peripheral blood. The receptor's source is a woman between 55 and 75 years old with active or convalescent COVID-19. This chain connects TRBV7-9 to TRBJ1-2; D is undetermined. The chain's CDR3 is CASSLLLRNYGYTF. The CDR3 DNA reads as TGTGCCAGCAGCTTACTTTTACGGAACTATGGCTACACCTTC. Together with reference TRBV7-9 and TRBJ1-2, the CDR3 gives the full variable domain: DTGVSQNPRHKITKRGQNVTFRCDPISEHNRLYWYRQTLGQGPEFLTYFQNEAQLEKSRLLSDRFSAERPKGSFSTLEIQRTEQGDSAMYLCASSLLLRNYGYTFGSGTRLTVV.